The entry below gives a single T cell receptor (beta chain) sequence along with its context. Antigen: not known. The source of the sample is a study of a mutant IDH1 vaccine in newly diagnosed glioma. For the study at large: Vaccinations were initiated 4-6 weeks following radiotherapy alone, or were given together with temozolomide cycles.

Study outcomes and limitations: Variations in leading peripheral T cell clonotypes appeared to have no connection with pseudoprogression.

Time point specified: week 11, during vaccination. The investigators gave 300 ug of mutant IDH1 20-mer peptide in each vaccine dose, together with topical imiquimod. There are 15 residues in the CDR3. CDR1 is MNHEY, CDR2 SMNVEV, per germline (reference sequence). The ends lost 5 bases at V and 7 bases at J; junction bases unmatched: 11. Method: immunoSEQ multiplex PCR; TCRdb's copy keeps in-frame clones and lacks some. The table records about 40,000 clones, around 83% of them present only once. This sequence was found in a man aged 40-49 years with glioma. The material was PBMCs, obtained from a glioma patient whose treatment included an IDH1 peptide vaccine. The rearrangement links TRBV27 to TRBJ1-2; TRBD1 aligns across 9 bases. The DNA for the CDR3 is TGTGCCAGCAGTCCGGCCGGGACAGGGAGAGGTGGCTACACCTTC. This gives the protein CASSPAGTGRGGYTF.